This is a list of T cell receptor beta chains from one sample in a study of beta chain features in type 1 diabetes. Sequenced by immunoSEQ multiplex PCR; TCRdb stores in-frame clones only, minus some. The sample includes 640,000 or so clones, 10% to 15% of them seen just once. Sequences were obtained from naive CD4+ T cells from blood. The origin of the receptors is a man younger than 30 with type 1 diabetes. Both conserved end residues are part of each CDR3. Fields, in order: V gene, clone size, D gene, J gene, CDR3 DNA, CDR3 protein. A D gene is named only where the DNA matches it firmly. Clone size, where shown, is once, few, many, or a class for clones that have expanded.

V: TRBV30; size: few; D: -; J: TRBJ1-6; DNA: TGTGCCTGGAGCTCCTCACCCGATTCACCCCTCCACTTT; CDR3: CAWSSSPDSPLHF
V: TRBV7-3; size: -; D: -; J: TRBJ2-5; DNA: TGTGCCAGCAGCTCCCACCCCCAGGAGACCCAGTACTTC; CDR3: CASSSHPQETQYF
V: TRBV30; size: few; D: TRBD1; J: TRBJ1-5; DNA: TGTGCCTGGAGCCGCGGACAGGGCAATCAGCCCCAGCATTTT; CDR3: CAWSRGQGNQPQHF
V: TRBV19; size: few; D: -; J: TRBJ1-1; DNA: TGTGCCAGTAGTATTCAGGGCCTGCTGAACACTGAAGCTTTCTTT; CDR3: CASSIQGLLNTEAFF
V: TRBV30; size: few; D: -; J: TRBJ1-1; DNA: TGTGCCTGGAGTGCCCAGGGAGATACTGAAGCTTTCTTT; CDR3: CAWSAQGDTEAFF
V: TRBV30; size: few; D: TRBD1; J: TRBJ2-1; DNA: TGTGCCTGGAGCGGCCTCAACAGGGGCGATGAGCAGTTCTTC; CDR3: CAWSGLNRGDEQFF
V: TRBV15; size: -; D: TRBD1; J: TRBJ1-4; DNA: TGTGCCACCAGCGAGCCCCAGGGGGCTAATGAAAAACTGTTTTTT; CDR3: CATSEPQGANEKLFF
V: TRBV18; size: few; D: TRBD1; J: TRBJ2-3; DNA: TGTGCCAGCTCCCCACGACAGGGAGGCACAGATACGCAGTATTTT; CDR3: CASSPRQGGTDTQYF
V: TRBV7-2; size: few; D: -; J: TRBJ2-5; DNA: TGTGCCAGCAGCCCCATCGGAGAGACCCAGTACTTC; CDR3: CASSPIGETQYF
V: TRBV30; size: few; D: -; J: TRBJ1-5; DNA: TGTGCCTGGAGTGGAAGGAATCAGCCCCAGCATTTT; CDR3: CAWSGRNQPQHF
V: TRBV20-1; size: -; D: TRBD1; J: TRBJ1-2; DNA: TGCAGTGCAAGGACAGGGCACGGCTACACCTTC; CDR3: CSARTGHGYTF
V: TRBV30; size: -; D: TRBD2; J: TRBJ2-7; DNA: TGTGCCTGGGGGAGGGGCTCCTACGAGCAGTACTTC; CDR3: CAWGRGSYEQYF
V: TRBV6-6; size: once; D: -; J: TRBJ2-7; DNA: TGTGCCAGCAGTTACTCACACAACTACGAGCAGTACTTC; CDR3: CASSYSHNYEQYF
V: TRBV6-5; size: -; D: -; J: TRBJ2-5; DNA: TGTGCCAGCAGTTACTCGGGCAGGATGGGTTCAGAGACCCAGTACTTC; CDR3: CASSYSGRMGSETQYF
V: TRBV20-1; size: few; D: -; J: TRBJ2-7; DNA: TGCAGTGCCGTAAGGGACGAGCAGTACTTC; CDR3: CSAVRDEQYF
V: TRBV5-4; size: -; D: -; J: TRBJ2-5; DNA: TGTGCCAGCAGCTCCGAGGGACGTTCGGAGACCCAGTACTTC; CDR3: CASSSEGRSETQYF
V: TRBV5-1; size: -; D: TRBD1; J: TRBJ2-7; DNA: TGCGCCAGCAGCCAGGGACAGGGAGGATACGAGCAGTACTTC; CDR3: CASSQGQGGYEQYF
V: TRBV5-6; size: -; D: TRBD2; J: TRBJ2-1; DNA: TGTGCCAGCAGCTTGGTGGGAGGGAGAAGTTACAATGAGCAGTTCTTC; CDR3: CASSLVGGRSYNEQFF
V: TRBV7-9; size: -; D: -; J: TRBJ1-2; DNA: TGTGCCAGCAGCCGGGGCCAGGGCCTTAACTATGGCTACACCTTC; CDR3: CASSRGQGLNYGYTF
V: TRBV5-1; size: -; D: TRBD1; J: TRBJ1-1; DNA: TGCGCCAGCAGCCCTGGGACAGGATATACTGAAGCTTTCTTT; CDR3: CASSPGTGYTEAFF
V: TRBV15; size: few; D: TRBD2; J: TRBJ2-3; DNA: TGTGCCACCAGCAGAGGCGTACCTTGGGGGGGATACACAGATACGCAGTATTTT; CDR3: CATSRGVPWGGYTDTQYF
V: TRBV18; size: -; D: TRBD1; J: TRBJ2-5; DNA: TGTGCCAGCTCACCACCCAAGGACAGGGAAGAGACCCAGTACTTC; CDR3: CASSPPKDREETQYF
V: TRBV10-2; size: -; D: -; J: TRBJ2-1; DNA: TGCGCCAGCGCGTCTATGGATGAGCAGTTCTTC; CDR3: CASASMDEQFF
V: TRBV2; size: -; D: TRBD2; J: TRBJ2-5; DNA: TGTGCCAGCAGTGGACCACTAGCGGGGCGCCAAGAGACCCAGTACTTC; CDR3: CASSGPLAGRQETQYF
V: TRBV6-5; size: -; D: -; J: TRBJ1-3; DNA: TGTGCCAGCAGGGCGGACGATATCTCTGGAAACACCATATATTTT; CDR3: CASRADDISGNTIYF
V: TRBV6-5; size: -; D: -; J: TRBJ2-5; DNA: TGTGCCAGCAGTTCGGACAGACCGGAGACCCAGTACTTC; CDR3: CASSSDRPETQYF
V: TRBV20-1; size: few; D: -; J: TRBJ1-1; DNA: TGCAGTGCCCCTAGACGTACTGAAGCTTTCTTT; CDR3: CSAPRRTEAFF
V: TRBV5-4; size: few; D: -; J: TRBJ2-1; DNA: TGTGCCAGCAGCTTCCAGGGTGGGGGTGAGCAGTTCTTC; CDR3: CASSFQGGGEQFF
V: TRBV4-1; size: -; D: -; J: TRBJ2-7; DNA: TGCGCCAGCAGCCAAGGGTTGGAGCAGTACTTC; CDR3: CASSQGLEQYF
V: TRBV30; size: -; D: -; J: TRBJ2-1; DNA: TGTGCCTGGTCACTACGTTACAATGAGCAGTTCTTC; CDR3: CAWSLRYNEQFF
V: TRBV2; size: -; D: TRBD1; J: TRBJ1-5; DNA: TGTGCCAGCAGTATACAGGGGGCCTGGAGTCAGCCCCAGCATTTT; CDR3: CASSIQGAWSQPQHF
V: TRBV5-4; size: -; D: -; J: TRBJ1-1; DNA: TGTGCCAGCAGCTTGTCTGAGCCTGGGGTTACTGAAGCTTTCTTT; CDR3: CASSLSEPGVTEAFF
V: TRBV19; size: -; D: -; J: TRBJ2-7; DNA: TGTGCCAGTAGGGGGGCCAATACCTACGAGCAGTACTTC; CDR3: CASRGANTYEQYF
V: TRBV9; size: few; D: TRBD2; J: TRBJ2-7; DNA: TGTGCCAGCAGCGCTAGCGGGGGCTCCTACGAGCAGTACTTC; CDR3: CASSASGGSYEQYF
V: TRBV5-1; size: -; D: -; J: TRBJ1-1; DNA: TGCGCCAGCCGACTGCGGGACGCTAGAAATGGCGCTTTCTTT; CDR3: CASRLRDARNGAFF
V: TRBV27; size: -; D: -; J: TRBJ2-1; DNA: TGTGCCAGCAGTTTAGAGGGCAGGGGGGCGGGCTACAATGAGCAGTTCTTC; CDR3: CASSLEGRGAGYNEQFF